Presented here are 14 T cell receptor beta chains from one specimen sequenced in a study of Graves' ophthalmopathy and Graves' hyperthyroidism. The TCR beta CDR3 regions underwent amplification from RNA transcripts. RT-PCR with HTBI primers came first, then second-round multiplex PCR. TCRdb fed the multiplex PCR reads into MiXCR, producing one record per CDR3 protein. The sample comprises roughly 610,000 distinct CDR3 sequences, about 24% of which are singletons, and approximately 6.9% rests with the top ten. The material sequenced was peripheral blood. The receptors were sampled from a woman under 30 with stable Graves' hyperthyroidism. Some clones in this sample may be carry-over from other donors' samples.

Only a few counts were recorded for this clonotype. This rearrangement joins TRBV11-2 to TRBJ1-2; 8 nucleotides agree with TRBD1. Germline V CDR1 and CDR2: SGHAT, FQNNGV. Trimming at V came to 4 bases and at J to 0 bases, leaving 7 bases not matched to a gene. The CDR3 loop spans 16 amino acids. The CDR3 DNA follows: TGTGCCAGCAGCTCCCCTCCGGGACAGGCTAACTATGGCTACACCTTC. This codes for CASSSPPGQANYGYTF.

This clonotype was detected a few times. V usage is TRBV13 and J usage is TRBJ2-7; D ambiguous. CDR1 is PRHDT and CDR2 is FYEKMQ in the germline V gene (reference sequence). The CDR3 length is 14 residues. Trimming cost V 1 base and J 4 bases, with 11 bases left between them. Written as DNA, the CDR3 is TGTGCCAGCAGCTTAGTGGACCACGGGTACGAGCAGTACTTC. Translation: CASSLVDHGYEQYF.

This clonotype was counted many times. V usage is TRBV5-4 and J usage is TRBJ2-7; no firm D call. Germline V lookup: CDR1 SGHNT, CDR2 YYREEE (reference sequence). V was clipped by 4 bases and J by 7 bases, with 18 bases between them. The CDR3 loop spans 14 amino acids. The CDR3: CASSGGLAVGEQYF. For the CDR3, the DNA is TGTGCCAGCAGCGGTGGTTTGGCGGTAGGGGAGCAGTACTTC. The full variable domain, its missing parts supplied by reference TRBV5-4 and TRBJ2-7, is ETGVTQSPTHLIKTRGQQVTLRCSSQSGHNTVSWYQQALGQGPQFIFQYYREEENGRGNFPPRFSGLQFPNYSSELNVNALELDDSALYLCASSGGLAVGEQYFGPGTRLTVT.

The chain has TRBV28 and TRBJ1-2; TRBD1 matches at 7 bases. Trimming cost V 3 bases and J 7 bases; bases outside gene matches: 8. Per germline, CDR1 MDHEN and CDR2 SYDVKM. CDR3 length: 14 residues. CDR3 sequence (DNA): TGTGCCAGCAGTTTCAACAGGGGAATTTCTGGCTACACCTTC. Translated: CASSFNRGISGYTF.

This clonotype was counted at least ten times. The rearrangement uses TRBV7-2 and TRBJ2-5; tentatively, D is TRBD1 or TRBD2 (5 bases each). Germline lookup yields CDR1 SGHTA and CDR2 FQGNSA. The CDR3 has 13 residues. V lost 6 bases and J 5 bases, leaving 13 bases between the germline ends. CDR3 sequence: CASSRDPGETQYF. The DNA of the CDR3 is TGTGCCAGCAGTCGGGACCCGGGGGAGACCCAGTACTTC.

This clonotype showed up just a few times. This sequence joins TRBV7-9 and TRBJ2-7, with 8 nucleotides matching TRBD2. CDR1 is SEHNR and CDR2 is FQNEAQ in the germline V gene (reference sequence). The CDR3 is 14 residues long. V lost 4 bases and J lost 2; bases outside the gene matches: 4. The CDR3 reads CASSSSGPPYEQYF. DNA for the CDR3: TGTGCCAGCAGCTCTAGCGGGCCCCCCTACGAGCAGTACTTC.

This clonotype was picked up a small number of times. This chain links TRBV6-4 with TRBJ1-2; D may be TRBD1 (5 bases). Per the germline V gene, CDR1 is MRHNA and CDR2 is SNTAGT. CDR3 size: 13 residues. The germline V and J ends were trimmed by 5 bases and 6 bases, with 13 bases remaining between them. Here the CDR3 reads CASSYQGSDGYTF. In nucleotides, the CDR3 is TGTGCCAGCAGTTACCAGGGTAGTGATGGCTACACCTTC.

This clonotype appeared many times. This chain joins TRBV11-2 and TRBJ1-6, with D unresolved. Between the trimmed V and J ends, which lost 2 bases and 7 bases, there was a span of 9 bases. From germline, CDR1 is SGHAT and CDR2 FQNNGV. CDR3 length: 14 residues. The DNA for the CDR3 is TGTGCCAGCAGCTTATCAGGACCAAATTCACCCCTCCACTTT. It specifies CASSLSGPNSPLHF.

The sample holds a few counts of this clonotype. CDR3 amino acids: CASSEAGTGNSPLHF. The CDR3 DNA reads TGTGCCAGCAGTGAGGCCGGGACAGGGAATTCACCCCTCCACTTT. The V gene is TRBV6-1, the J gene TRBJ1-6; TRBD1 aligns across 9 bases. Germline V gives CDR1 MNHNS, CDR2 SASEGT. This CDR3 comprises 15 residues. V trimming: 3 bases; J trimming: 7 bases; junction bases outside the gene matches: 4.

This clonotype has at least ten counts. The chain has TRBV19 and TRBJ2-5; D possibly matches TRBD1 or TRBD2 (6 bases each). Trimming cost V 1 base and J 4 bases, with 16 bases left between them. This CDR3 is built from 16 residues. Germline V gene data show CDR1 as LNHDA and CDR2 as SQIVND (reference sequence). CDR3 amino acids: CASSIGGRGLGETQYF. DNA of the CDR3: TGTGCCAGTAGTATAGGGGGCCGGGGGCTGGGAGAGACCCAGTACTTC.

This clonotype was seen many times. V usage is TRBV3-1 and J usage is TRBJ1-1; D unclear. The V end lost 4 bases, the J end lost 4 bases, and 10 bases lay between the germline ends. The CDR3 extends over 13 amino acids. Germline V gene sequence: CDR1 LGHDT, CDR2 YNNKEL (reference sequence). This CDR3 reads CASSRREVTEAFF. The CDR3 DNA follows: TGTGCCAGCAGCCGAAGGGAGGTCACTGAAGCTTTCTTT.

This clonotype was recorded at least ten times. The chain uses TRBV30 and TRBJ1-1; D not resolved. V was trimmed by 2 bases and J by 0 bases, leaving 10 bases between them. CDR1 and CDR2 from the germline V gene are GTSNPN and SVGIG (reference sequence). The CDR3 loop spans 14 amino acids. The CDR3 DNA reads TGTGCCTGGAGTCAACCCCCCATGAACACTGAAGCTTTCTTT. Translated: CAWSQPPMNTEAFF. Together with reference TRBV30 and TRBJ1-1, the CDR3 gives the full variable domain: SQTIHQWPATLVQPVGSPLSLECTVEGTSNPNLYWYRQAAGRGLQLLFYSVGIGQISSEVPQNLSASRPQDRQFILSSKKLLLSDSGFYLCAWSQPPMNTEAFFGQGTRLTVV.

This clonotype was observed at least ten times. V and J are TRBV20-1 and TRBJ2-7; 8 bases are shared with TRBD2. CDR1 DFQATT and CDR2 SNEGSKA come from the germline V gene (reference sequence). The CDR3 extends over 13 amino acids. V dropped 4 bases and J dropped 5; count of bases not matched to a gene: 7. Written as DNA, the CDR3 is TGCAGTGCTATTTCCGGGAGGGGGGACGAGCAGTACTTC. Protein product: CSAISGRGDEQYF.

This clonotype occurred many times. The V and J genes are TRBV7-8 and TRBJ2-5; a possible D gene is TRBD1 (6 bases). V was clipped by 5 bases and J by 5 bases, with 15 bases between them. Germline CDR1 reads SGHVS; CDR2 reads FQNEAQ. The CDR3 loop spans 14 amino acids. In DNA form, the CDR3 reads TGTGCCAGCAGCGCATCAGGGGTCGGCGAGACCCAGTACTTC. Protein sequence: CASSASGVGETQYF.